This entry describes one TCR beta chain. Its antigen is as yet unknown. The sample belongs to a study of T cell responses to AZD1222 COVID-19 vaccine. Using immunoSEQ multiplex PCR, the repertoire was profiled, and TCRdb retains in-frame clones only, with some absent. The table records 95,000 to 150,000 clones, around 84% of them present only once. The CDR3 extends over 12 amino acids. Germline CDR1 MDHEN, CDR2 SYDVKM. Trimming left V 3 bases short and J 3 bases short, with 5 bases between. Study-wide points: The reported proportion of spike-specific TCRs targeting unmutated variant regions was nearly half.

This TCR was recovered from an adult in good health. The V call is TRBV28, the J call TRBJ1-1, with no clear D. Sequenced here: peripheral blood, sampled on day 0 of AZD1222 vaccination. CDR3 DNA sequence: TGTGCCAGCAGTTTCGCGGACACTGAAGCTTTCTTT. It is translated as CASSFADTEAFF.